This TCR beta chain emerged from a study of cytomegalovirus exposure and HLA in healthy donors. The PCR was carried out with 60 Vbeta primers and 13 Jbeta primers. Assay: immunoSEQ multiplex PCR; the TCRdb copy retains only in-frame clones and omits some. The table has under 150,000 clones, around 68% seen once. The CDR3 is 13 residues long. J gave up 5 bases and V 3 bases, and 3 bases lay outside the gene matches. Germline lookup yields CDR1 SGHVS and CDR2 FQNEAQ. The chain employs TRBV7-8 and TRBJ2-5; 7 nucleotides match TRBD2. This TCR came from a middle-aged woman in good health and CMV-seropositive. The sequencing input was PBMCs. CDR3: CASSLGGPETQYF. CDR3 bases: TGTGCCAGCAGCTTGGGAGGGCCGGAGACCCAGTACTTC.